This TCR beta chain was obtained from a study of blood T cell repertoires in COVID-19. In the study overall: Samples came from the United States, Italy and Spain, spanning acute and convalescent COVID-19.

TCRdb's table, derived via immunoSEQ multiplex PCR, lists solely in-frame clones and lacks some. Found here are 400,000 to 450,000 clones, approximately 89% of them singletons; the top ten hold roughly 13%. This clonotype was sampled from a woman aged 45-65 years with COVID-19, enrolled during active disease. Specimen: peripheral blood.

CDR3 sequence reads: CASSDPGTVRYGYTF. CDR3 bases: TGTGCCAGCAGCGACCCCGGGACAGTGAGATATGGCTACACCTTC. This chain links TRBV5-6 with TRBJ1-2, with TRBD1 matching over 7 bases. From germline, CDR1 is SGHDT and CDR2 YYEEEE. V shed 4 bases, J shed 5 bases, and the junction held 11 bases outside the gene matches. This CDR3 region has 15 residues.